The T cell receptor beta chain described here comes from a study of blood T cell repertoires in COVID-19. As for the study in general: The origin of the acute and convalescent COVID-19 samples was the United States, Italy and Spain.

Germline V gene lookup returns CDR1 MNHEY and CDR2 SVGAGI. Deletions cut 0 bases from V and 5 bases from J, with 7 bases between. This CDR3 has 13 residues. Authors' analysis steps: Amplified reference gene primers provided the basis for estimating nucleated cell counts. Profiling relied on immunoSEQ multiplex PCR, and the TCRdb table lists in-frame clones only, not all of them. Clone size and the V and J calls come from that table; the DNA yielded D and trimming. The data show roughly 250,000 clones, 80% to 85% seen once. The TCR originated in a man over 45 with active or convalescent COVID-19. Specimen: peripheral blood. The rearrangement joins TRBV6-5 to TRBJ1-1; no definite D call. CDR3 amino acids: CASSYSVGTEAFF. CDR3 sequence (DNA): TGTGCCAGCAGTTACTCTGTCGGGACTGAAGCTTTCTTT.